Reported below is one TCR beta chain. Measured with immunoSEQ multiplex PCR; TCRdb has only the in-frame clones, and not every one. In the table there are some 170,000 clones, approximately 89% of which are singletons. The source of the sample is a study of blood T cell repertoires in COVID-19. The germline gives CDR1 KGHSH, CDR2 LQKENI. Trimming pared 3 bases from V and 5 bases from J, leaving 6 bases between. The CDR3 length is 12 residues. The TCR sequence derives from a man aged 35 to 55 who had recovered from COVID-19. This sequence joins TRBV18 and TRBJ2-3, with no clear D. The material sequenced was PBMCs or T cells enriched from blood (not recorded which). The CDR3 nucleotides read TGTGCCAGCTCACCTGTTCGAGATACGCAGTATTTT. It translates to CASSPVRDTQYF.